What follows are 17 T cell receptor beta chains derived from one specimen sequenced in a study of shared clonotypes between healthy human individuals (dated by TCRdb to about 2020). The library was prepared using the immunoSEQ multiplex PCR assay. Entries here come from immuneACCESS through TCRdb and include only in-frame sequences with V and J called. Some clones fail to appear in such tables; in the studies checked, an unresolved V gene covers under half of the shortfall, and the cause of the remainder is unknown. The sample has about 500,000 clones on record, around 77% of them singletons. The ten most abundant clones make up 12% of the sample. Sequenced input: PBMCs. The receptors were sampled from a woman in her forties in good health. Some clones in this sample may be carry-over from other donors' samples.

This sequence joins TRBV29-1 and TRBJ2-1; perhaps TRBD1 as D (5 bases). V lost 1 base and J lost 10, with 8 bases in between. The CDR3 is 11 amino acids. CDR1 is SQVTM, CDR2 ANQGSEA, per germline. The CDR3 here is CSVEVTVEQFF. The DNA for the CDR3 is TGCAGCGTTGAAGTGACAGTGGAGCAGTTCTTC.

This clone was recorded many times. At one boundary the junction diverges from the germline segment, which might be a read error. The rearrangement links TRBV5-8 to TRBJ1-2; no clear D gene. Germline values: CDR1 SGHTS, CDR2 YDEGEE. The CDR3 is 17 amino acids. CDR3 DNA sequence: TGTGCCAGCAGCTTGGGGGCTGGGCCGACGCCGACCCCTGGCTACACCTTT. Protein: CASSLGAGPTPTPGYTF.

This chain uses TRBV23-1 with TRBJ2-2; D is ambiguous. TRBV23-1 is annotated as an ORF whose role is uncertain. The V gene lost 1 base and the J gene lost 1 base, with 4 bases spanning the gap. CDR3 size: 14 residues. The CDR3 DNA reads TGCGCCAGCAGTCAATTCGGGAACACCGGGGAGCTGTTTTTT. Translation: CASSQFGNTGELFF.

This clone was observed many times. CDR3 DNA sequence: TGTGCCAGCAGTCTTAGACAGGGAGAGTACAATGAGCAGTTCTTC. Protein sequence: CASSLRQGEYNEQFF. This chain links TRBV6-4 with TRBJ2-1; 7 bases are a match to TRBD1. There are 15 residues in the CDR3. J lost 4 bases, V lost 5 bases, and 8 bases had no gene match. The V gene's germline CDR1 is MRHNA and CDR2 SNTAGT.

CDR3 loop: CASSSLTNEAFF. The CDR3 DNA sequence: TGTGCCAGCAGTTCCCTCACTAATGAAGCTTTCTTT. The rearrangement uses TRBV6-6 and TRBJ1-1; D not resolved. The CDR3 is made up of 12 amino acids. With 4 bases removed from V and 7 bases from J, the gap between germline ends came to 10 bases. Germline V gene sequence: CDR1 MNHNY, CDR2 SVGAGI (reference sequence).

This clone was counted a single time. CDR3 protein: CASSPGRVVEKLFF. The CDR3 region has the DNA TGTGCCAGCAGCCCCGGGAGGGTCGTTGAAAAACTGTTTTTT. The chain uses TRBV9 and TRBJ1-4; D ambiguous. Between the trimmed V and J ends, which lost 4 bases and 7 bases, there was a span of 14 bases. This CDR3 is built from 14 residues. The germline CDR1 and CDR2 sequences are SGDLS and YYNGEE.

The genes are TRBV2 and TRBJ2-7; a weak D match, TRBD2 (5 bases). The germline CDR1 and CDR2 sequences are SNHLY and FYNNEI. This CDR3 contains 14 residues. The germline V and J ends were trimmed by 8 bases and 0 bases, with 14 bases remaining between them. As DNA, the CDR3 is TGTGCCAGCGGAGCCCGGGATGGCTCCTACGAGCAGTACTTC. Its protein is CASGARDGSYEQYF.

The chain employs TRBV19 and TRBJ1-5; 7 bases are a match to TRBD1. The CDR3 totals 15 residues. V lost 6 bases, J lost 6 bases, and 11 bases stayed unmatched. Germline V gene lookup returns CDR1 LNHDA and CDR2 SQIVND (reference sequence). For the CDR3, the DNA is TGTGCCAGTAGCGGCCCGACAGGGAGTAGTCAGCCCCAGCATTTT. It codes for CASSGPTGSSQPQHF.

The V call is TRBV28, the J call TRBJ1-3; D call uncertain. CDR3 size: 11 residues. Germline V gene sequence: CDR1 MDHEN, CDR2 SYDVKM. Trimming took 4 bases from V and 6 from J, leaving 4 bases between them. CDR3 DNA: TGTGCCAGCAGTTCCGCAAACACCATATATTTT. Protein product: CASSSANTIYF.

The genes are TRBV10-3 and TRBJ1-4, with D unresolved. V was cut by 6 bases and J by 7 bases, with 15 bases left in between. The CDR3 totals 14 residues. CDR1 is ENHRY and CDR2 is SYGVKD in the germline V gene. This CDR3 is CAISPGTGSEKLFF. The CDR3 DNA reads TGTGCCATCAGCCCCGGTACCGGGAGTGAAAAACTGTTTTTT.

This clone was found once. Mismatch with germline at one junction end may stem from a read error. This chain joins TRBV28 and TRBJ1-1, with unresolved D. This CDR3 has 12 amino acids. Germline V gene sequence: CDR1 MDHEN, CDR2 SYDVKM. The CDR3 is CASSFYRTEAFF. The CDR3 coding sequence is TGTGCCAGCAGTTTTTATCGCACTGAAGCCTTCTTT.

V is TRBV27 and J is TRBJ2-7; D not resolved. Germline lookup yields CDR1 MNHEY and CDR2 SMNVEV (reference sequence). V dropped 2 bases and J dropped 0 bases, with 14 bases sitting between them. This CDR3 has 16 amino acids. The CDR3 is CASSLGYAIPSYEQYF. The CDR3 region has the DNA TGTGCCAGCAGTTTAGGGTATGCGATCCCCTCCTACGAGCAGTACTTC.

In this sample, this clone turned up a few times. J is TRBJ2-7 and V is TRBV6-5; 7 bases map to TRBD1. The CDR3 is 15 residues long. CDR1 is MNHEY and CDR2 is SVGAGI in the germline V gene. V shed 2 bases, J shed 3 bases, and the junction held 7 bases outside the gene matches. CDR3 DNA: TGTGCCAGCAGTTACCGACAGGGCTCCTACTACGAGCAGTACTTC. Translated: CASSYRQGSYYEQYF.

Details on this clone: At the DNA level, this CDR3 is encoded by other sequences in the same sample as well. This chain connects TRBV14 to TRBJ2-7; D is unresolved. The germline gives CDR1 SGHDN, CDR2 FVKESK. V was trimmed by 3 bases and J by 3 bases, leaving 3 bases between them. The CDR3 covers 11 residues. CDR3 loop: CASSQFYEQYF. The CDR3 DNA reads as TGTGCCAGCAGCCAGTTCTACGAGCAGTACTTC.

There are a few counts of this clone. The chain links TRBV28 to TRBJ2-7; no definite D call. The CDR3 has 13 residues. CDR1 and CDR2 (germline): MDHEN, SYDVKM. The ends were cut back, 2 bases at V and 2 bases at J, with 7 bases in the middle. The CDR3 loop reads CASSLRRTYEQYF. In nucleotides, the CDR3 is TGTGCCAGCAGTTTAAGACGGACCTACGAGCAGTACTTC.

To note about this clone: It may be a read error: a sequence one base away is much more abundant. The same CDR3 arises from other DNA sequences in this sample as well. V usage is TRBV25-1 and J usage is TRBJ2-3; TRBD2 agrees at 14 bases. The V and J ends lost 6 bases and 0 bases, in that order; junction bases with no gene match: 5. CDR1 is MGHDK, CDR2 SYGVNS, per germline. This CDR3 has 17 amino acids. Here the CDR3 reads CASSGTSGSASTDTQYF. The CDR3 DNA is TGTGCCAGCAGCGGGACTAGCGGGAGCGCTAGCACAGATACGCAGTATTTT.

This clone has ten or more counts. This chain links TRBV11-2 with TRBJ2-2; D is unresolved. In germline, CDR1 is SGHAT, CDR2 FQNNGV. CDR3 length: 14 residues. Trimming removed 3 bases at V and 1 base at J, with 6 bases between. CDR3 amino acids: CASSLRQNTGELFF. The CDR3 DNA sequence: TGTGCCAGCAGCTTGAGACAGAACACCGGGGAGCTGTTTTTT. The whole variable domain, filled in from reference TRBV11-2 and TRBJ2-2, reads EAGVAQSPRYKIIEKRQSVAFWCNPISGHATLYWYQQILGQGPKLLIQFQNNGVVDDSQLPKDRFSAERLKGVDSTLKIQPAKLEDSAVYLCASSLRQNTGELFFGEGSRLTVL.